These 31 T cell receptor beta chains came from one sample sequenced in a study of blood T cell repertoires in COVID-19. The method was immunoSEQ multiplex PCR; TCRdb's version includes in-frame clones alone and lacks a portion of them. The sample shows some 160,000 clones, around four fifths of them seen only once. Sequencing input: peripheral blood. These receptors originate from a woman in her seventies who had recovered from COVID-19.

The chain links TRBV2 to TRBJ2-7; 10 bases fit TRBD2. The CDR3 length is 14 residues. Trimming cost V 6 bases and J 2 bases; bases outside gene matches: 4. CDR1 and CDR2 from the germline V gene are SNHLY and FYNNEI. In DNA, the CDR3 is TGTGCCAGCAGGTGGCTAGCGGGGGCCTACGAGCAGTACTTC. Translating it yields CASRWLAGAYEQYF.

This chain connects TRBV5-4 to TRBJ2-1; 8 nucleotides align to TRBD2. Germline values: CDR1 SGHNT, CDR2 YYREEE (reference sequence). V shed 4 bases, J shed 4 bases, and the junction held 13 bases outside the gene matches. The CDR3 runs 17 residues. The CDR3 loop is CASSPGLGGRGYNEQFF. CDR3 bases: TGTGCCAGCAGCCCGGGACTAGGAGGGCGGGGATACAATGAGCAGTTCTTC.

CDR3 protein: CASSLGSNTEAFF. DNA of the CDR3: TGTGCCAGCAGCTTGGGGAGCAACACTGAAGCTTTCTTT. This sequence joins TRBV27 and TRBJ1-1; no clear D. V dropped 6 bases and J dropped 2 bases, with 10 bases sitting between them. This CDR3 comprises 13 residues. Germline loops: CDR1 MNHEY, CDR2 SMNVEV (reference sequence).

With respect to this clone: Sequence at one end of the junction differs from germline and may be a read error. The V gene is TRBV11-2, the J gene TRBJ2-1, with TRBD2 matching 7 bases. Germline lookup yields CDR1 SGHAT and CDR2 FQNNGV. The length of the CDR3 is 10 residues. The CDR3 loop is CASRGRGEVF. CDR3 DNA sequence: TGTGCCAGCAGAGGACGGGGGGAGGTCTTC.

The CDR3 DNA reads as TGTGCCAGCAGGTGGAGTGCAACTAATGAAAAACTGTTTTTT. As protein: CASRWSATNEKLFF. The chain is built from TRBV5-8 and TRBJ1-4; unclear D gene. CDR3 size: 14 residues. V lost 5 bases and J 0 bases, leaving 8 bases between the germline ends. CDR1 is SGHTS and CDR2 is YDEGEE in the germline V gene.

The J gene is TRBJ1-3, the V gene TRBV18; tentatively, D is TRBD1 (6 bases). The CDR3 loop spans 16 amino acids. CDR1 and CDR2 (germline): KGHSH, LQKENI. The V end lost 3 bases, the J end lost 3 bases, and 15 bases lay between the germline ends. CDR3: CASSPPPGARGNTIYF. Here the CDR3 DNA reads TGTGCCAGCTCACCCCCCCCAGGGGCCCGTGGAAACACCATATATTTT.

The genes are TRBV28 and TRBJ1-4; 7 bases fit TRBD1. The CDR3 is 15 amino acids. V was clipped by 8 bases and J by 6 bases; unmatched bases: 12. Per germline, CDR1 MDHEN and CDR2 SYDVKM. In nucleotides, the CDR3 is TGTGCCAGCTTTGAGGGGGCGTACAGAGATGAAAAACTGTTTTTT. This encodes CASFEGAYRDEKLFF.

The chain links TRBV18 to TRBJ1-5, with D unresolved. The CDR3 extends over 17 amino acids. V lost 3 bases, J lost 0 bases, and 15 bases lay in between. Germline CDR1 is KGHSH and CDR2 is LQKENI. The CDR3 DNA sequence: TGTGCCAGCTCACCCCGCGGCCTTAGCAATAGCAATCAGCCCCAGCATTTT. This sequence encodes CASSPRGLSNSNQPQHF.

This clone was observed a handful of times. J is TRBJ1-2 and V is TRBV5-1; D gene uncertain. The CDR3 is made up of 13 amino acids. Trimming removed 4 bases from V and 4 bases from J, with 11 bases in between. CDR1 and CDR2 (germline): SGHRS, YFSETQ. The CDR3 DNA sequence: TGCGCCAGCAGCCCTTCTCCCGGCTATGGCTACACCTTC. It is translated as CASSPSPGYGYTF. The full variable domain, in which reference TRBV5-1 and TRBJ1-2 provide the parts outside the CDR3, is KAGVTQTPRYLIKTRGQQVTLSCSPISGHRSVSWYQQTPGQGLQFLFEYFSETQRNKGNFPGRFSGRQFSNSRSEMNVSTLELGDSALYLCASSPSPGYGYTFGSGTRLTVV.

J is TRBJ2-1 and V is TRBV30, with TRBD2 as a possible D gene (5 bases). The V end was cut by 0 bases, the J end by 4 bases, with 7 bases between. There are 13 residues in the CDR3. Germline V CDR1 and CDR2: GTSNPN, SVGIG (reference sequence). The CDR3 sequence: CAWSVGIYNEQFF. CDR3 bases: TGTGCCTGGAGTGTCGGGATATACAATGAGCAGTTCTTC.

This chain connects TRBV9 to TRBJ2-1, with a possible D match to TRBD1 (5 bases). V was cut by 3 bases and J by 2 bases, with 12 bases left in between. Germline V gene sequence: CDR1 SGDLS, CDR2 YYNGEE. The CDR3 sequence is 15 residues long. This CDR3 is CASSEGQGPYNEQFF. In DNA form, the CDR3 reads TGTGCCAGCAGCGAAGGCCAGGGCCCCTACAATGAGCAGTTCTTC.

The V gene is TRBV4-1, the J gene TRBJ1-2; 7 bases align to TRBD1. Germline CDR1 and CDR2: MGHRA and YSYEKL. Trimming at V came to 1 base and at J to 4 bases, leaving 12 bases not matched to a gene. The CDR3 spans 17 residues. CDR3: CASSQAARGQTLYGYTF. Here the CDR3 DNA reads TGCGCCAGCAGCCAAGCCGCCCGGGGACAGACCCTCTATGGCTACACCTTC.

The CDR3, as DNA: TGTGCCAGCAGTTTATCGGGCCGGGATCGGTACGAGCAGTACTTC. Its protein product is CASSLSGRDRYEQYF. This chain connects TRBV27 to TRBJ2-7, with D possibly being TRBD2 (5 bases). The germline CDR1 and CDR2 sequences are MNHEY and SMNVEV (reference sequence). This CDR3 is 15 amino acids long. V shed 0 bases and J shed 4 bases, with 13 bases lying between them.

The V gene is TRBV15, the J gene TRBJ2-7; 10 nucleotides match TRBD2. V lost 0 bases and J lost 3; bases outside the gene matches: 5. The CDR3 totals 16 residues. CDR1 and CDR2 from the germline V gene are LNHNV and YYDKDF (reference sequence). The CDR3 coding sequence is TGTGCCACCAGCAGAGATCGGGCTAGCGGGAGCTACGAGCAGTACTTC. Translation: CATSRDRASGSYEQYF. The full variable domain, with the rest looked up from reference TRBV15 and TRBJ2-7, is DAMVIQNPRYQVTQFGKPVTLSCSQTLNHNVMYWYQQKSSQAPKLLFHYYDKDFNNEADTPDNFQSRRPNTSFCFLDIRSPGLGDTAMYLCATSRDRASGSYEQYFGPGTRLTVT.

The rearrangement joins TRBV5-1 to TRBJ2-5; 10 positions match TRBD2. The junction had 6 bases not matched to a gene; V was cut back by 4 bases and J by 3 bases. Germline V lookup: CDR1 SGHRS, CDR2 YFSETQ. CDR3 size: 15 residues. CDR3 in DNA: TGCGCCAGCAGCCCCCCCCTAGCGGGAGAAGAGACCCAGTACTTC. Residues: CASSPPLAGEETQYF.

This clone was recorded once. The CDR3 region is CASSQVMAGGTDTQYF. CDR3 DNA: TGTGCCAGCAGCCAAGTTATGGCGGGGGGGACAGATACGCAGTATTTT. This chain links TRBV4-2 with TRBJ2-3, with TRBD2 matching 9 bases. Looked up from germline, CDR1 is LGHNA and CDR2 is YNFKEQ. The CDR3 is 16 residues long. V lost 1 base and J lost 3; bases outside the gene matches: 5.

V and J are TRBV7-8 and TRBJ2-1; D call uncertain. The CDR3 loop spans 11 amino acids. Germline CDR1 SGHVS, CDR2 FQNEAQ. V lost 5 bases and J lost 10, with 9 bases in between. In DNA, the CDR3 is TGTGCCAGCAGCCTAAGGCGGGAGCAGTTCTTC. Translated, it gives CASSLRREQFF.

This chain joins TRBV19 and TRBJ2-1; D may be TRBD1 (6 bases). The CDR3 contains 16 residues. V shed 5 bases and J shed 0 bases, with 14 bases lying between them. Germline loops: CDR1 LNHDA, CDR2 SQIVND (reference sequence). DNA of the CDR3: TGTGCCAGTAGTGCCCGGACAGCCGACTCCTACAATGAGCAGTTCTTC. Amino acid sequence: CASSARTADSYNEQFF.

V is TRBV5-1 and J is TRBJ2-5, with a tentative D call TRBD2 (6 bases). The germline V gene encodes CDR1 SGHRS and CDR2 YFSETQ. The CDR3 runs 13 residues. V was shortened by 5 bases and J by 2 bases, with 10 bases between the two germline ends. CDR3 residues: CASRWTTQETQYF. In nucleotides, the CDR3 is TGCGCCAGCAGGTGGACTACTCAAGAGACCCAGTACTTC.

This clone was counted a single time. The J gene is TRBJ2-5, the V gene TRBV6-5; perhaps TRBD1 as D (7 bases). The CDR3 covers 14 residues. Germline loops: CDR1 MNHEY, CDR2 SVGAGI. With 6 bases removed from V and 1 base from J, the gap between germline ends came to 12 bases. CDR3 sequence (DNA): TGTGCCAGCAGACCAGGGGGAGGCCAAGAGACCCAGTACTTC. Translating it yields CASRPGGGQETQYF.

The V gene is TRBV29-1, the J gene TRBJ2-5; D is perhaps TRBD2 (5 bases). The germline V gene has CDR1 SQVTM and CDR2 ANQGSEA. V dropped 5 bases and J dropped 5 bases, with 9 bases sitting between them. The CDR3 has 11 amino acids. CDR3 coding DNA: TGCAGCGTTCGGGATGGGGAGACCCAGTACTTC. Translated: CSVRDGETQYF.

The chain carries TRBV6-4 and TRBJ2-5; no reliable D call. Looked up from germline, CDR1 is MRHNA and CDR2 is SNTAGT. V gave up 4 bases and J gave up 5 bases, with 14 bases separating them. The CDR3 covers 14 residues. CDR3 nucleotides: TGTGCCAGCAGTGCCCCCACTCCCGGGGAGACCCAGTACTTC. Translated, it gives CASSAPTPGETQYF.

This chain uses TRBV5-1 with TRBJ1-2, with TRBD1 matching 8 bases. The ends lost 1 base at V and 3 bases at J; junction bases unmatched: 5. The CDR3 totals 15 residues. In germline, CDR1 is SGHRS, CDR2 YFSETQ. The CDR3 region is CASSLTGGTYYGYTF. The CDR3 DNA is TGCGCCAGCAGCTTGACAGGGGGGACATACTATGGCTACACCTTC.

The chain employs TRBV27 and TRBJ1-2, with a weak D call TRBD1 (6 bases). CDR3 size: 13 residues. V shed 2 bases and J shed 5 bases, with 9 bases lying between them. CDR1 and CDR2 from the germline V gene are MNHEY and SMNVEV (reference sequence). The CDR3 DNA sequence: TGTGCCAGCAGTTTACAGGACAGTTATGGCTACACCTTC. It yields the protein CASSLQDSYGYTF.

This clone was recorded only once. The chain recombines TRBV5-8 with TRBJ1-2; 7 positions agree with TRBD1. Germline V lookup: CDR1 SGHTS, CDR2 YDEGEE. The J segment lost 4 bases and the V segment lost 1 base, leaving 1 base of the junction unmatched. CDR3 length: 13 amino acids. CDR3 sequence (DNA): TGTGCCAGCAGCTTGTGGGACAGCTATGGCTACACCTTC. The encoded protein is CASSLWDSYGYTF.

DNA of the CDR3: TGTGCCAGCTCACCGACTAGCGGGAGTCTAAATGAGCAGTTCTTC. This encodes CASSPTSGSLNEQFF. V is TRBV18 and J is TRBJ2-1; 12 positions agree with TRBD2. In germline, CDR1 is KGHSH, CDR2 LQKENI. Trimming took 3 bases from V and 7 from J; bases not matched to a gene: 4. The CDR3 is made up of 15 amino acids.

This clone was counted only a few times. The chain is built from TRBV27 and TRBJ2-5; D is uncertain. CDR3 length: 12 amino acids. Germline CDR1 and CDR2: MNHEY and SMNVEV (reference sequence). Trimming cost V 7 bases and J 4 bases, with 10 bases left between them. The CDR3 DNA follows: TGTGCCAGCACAGACAACGGAGAGACCCAGTACTTC. Its translation: CASTDNGETQYF.

The sample holds a few counts of this clone. In DNA form, the CDR3 reads TGTGCCAGTAGCCAACGGACAGGGGGCGGCTACGAGCAGTACTTC. It codes for CASSQRTGGGYEQYF. The V call is TRBV19, the J call TRBJ2-7; 11 bases are shared with TRBD1. V shed 6 bases and J 3 bases; nucleotides not matched to a gene: 7. Per the germline V gene, CDR1 is LNHDA and CDR2 is SQIVND (reference sequence). This CDR3 has 15 residues.

The CDR3 loop reads CASSQSGQFNYGYTF. CDR3 coding DNA: TGCGCCAGCAGCCAATCCGGACAGTTTAACTATGGCTACACCTTC. The V gene is TRBV4-1, the J gene TRBJ1-2; D might be TRBD1 (6 bases). Looked up from germline, CDR1 is MGHRA and CDR2 is YSYEKL. V gave up 2 bases and J gave up 1 base, with 11 bases separating them. The CDR3 is 15 amino acids.

The chain uses TRBV3-1 (or the pseudogene TRBV3-2) and TRBJ1-5, with D perhaps matching TRBD1 (6 bases). Trimming cost V 4 bases and J 3 bases, with 16 bases left between them. Germline CDR1 LGHDT, CDR2 YNNKEL (reference sequence). There are 16 residues in the CDR3. The DNA of the CDR3 is TGTGCCAGCAGCCCCGGGACACTCAGATTCAATCAGCCCCAGCATTTT. Translating gives CASSPGTLRFNQPQHF.

This chain uses TRBV5-4 with TRBJ1-1; no reliable D call. The CDR3 has 18 residues. V was pared by 9 bases and J by 1 base, with 28 bases between. Germline-derived CDR1 and CDR2 are SGHNT and YYREEE (reference sequence). The CDR3 region has the DNA TGTGCCACGACGGGCGGGCCGTATCTCTGGCAGACGAACACTGAAGCTTTCTTT. Its translation is CATTGGPYLWQTNTEAFF.